These 4 T cell receptor beta chains originate from one sample sequenced in a study of T-cell reconstitution after alpha-beta-depleted transplantation in children. Researchers prepared the TCRbeta library using unique molecular identifiers, the study reports. TCRdb passed the PCR reads through MiXCR, listing each CDR3 protein once. Counted here are hundreds of thousands of distinct CDR3 sequences, about 12% occurring once; the ten biggest clones make up about 2.4%. The sample here was PBMCs from the stem cell graft donor, taken from the stem cell graft. The receptor set was obtained from a human donor who donated a stem cell graft to a child with acute lymphoblastic leukemia.

The chain carries TRBV7-9 and TRBJ2-5; possibly TRBD1 or TRBD2 for D (5 bases each). With 8 bases removed from V and 3 bases from J, the gap between germline ends came to 16 bases. The CDR3 loop spans 14 amino acids. Germline lookup yields CDR1 SEHNR and CDR2 FQNEAQ (reference sequence). CDR3 sequence: CASYTGTVKETQYF. The CDR3 DNA sequence: TGTGCCAGCTACACCGGGACGGTCAAAGAGACCCAGTACTTC.

This clonotype was picked up many times. V is TRBV29-1 and J is TRBJ2-7; tentative D call: TRBD1 (6 bases). Trimming stripped 5 bases from V and 3 bases from J, with 17 bases between. The CDR3 extends over 14 amino acids. Germline V gene lookup returns CDR1 SQVTM and CDR2 ANQGSEA. CDR3 DNA: TGCAGCGTTACACAGGGTGGGGTTGTCTACGAGCAGTACTTC. Translated, it gives CSVTQGGVVYEQYF.

This clonotype came up many times. This chain connects TRBV4-2 to TRBJ2-7; D gene unclear. The V end lost 4 bases, the J end lost 1 base, and 11 bases lay between the germline ends. CDR1 is LGHNA and CDR2 is YNFKEQ in the germline V gene. This CDR3 is 14 amino acids long. CDR3 sequence (DNA): TGTGCCAGCAGCCCTAGATTTGAGTCCTACGAGCAGTACTTC. Protein: CASSPRFESYEQYF.

This rearrangement joins TRBV7-2 to TRBJ1-2, with D uncertain. The V gene's germline CDR1 is SGHTA and CDR2 FQGNSA. The CDR3 totals 16 residues. V gave up 5 bases and J gave up 3 bases, with 19 bases separating them. The CDR3 DNA sequence: TGTGCCAGCAGCCCAACTGATACAGAAACCTACTATGGCTACACCTTC. It is translated as CASSPTDTETYYGYTF.